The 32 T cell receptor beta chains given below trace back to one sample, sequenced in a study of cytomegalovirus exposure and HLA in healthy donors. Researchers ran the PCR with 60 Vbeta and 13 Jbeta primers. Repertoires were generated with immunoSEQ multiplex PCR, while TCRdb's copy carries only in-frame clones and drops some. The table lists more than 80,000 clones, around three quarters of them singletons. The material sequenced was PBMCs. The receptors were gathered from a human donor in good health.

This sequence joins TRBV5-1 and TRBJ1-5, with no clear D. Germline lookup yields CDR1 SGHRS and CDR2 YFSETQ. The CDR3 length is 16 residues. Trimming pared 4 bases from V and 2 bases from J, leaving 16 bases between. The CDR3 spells CASSPGLARGNQPQHF. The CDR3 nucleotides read TGCGCCAGCAGCCCAGGACTGGCCCGGGGCAATCAGCCCCAGCATTTT.

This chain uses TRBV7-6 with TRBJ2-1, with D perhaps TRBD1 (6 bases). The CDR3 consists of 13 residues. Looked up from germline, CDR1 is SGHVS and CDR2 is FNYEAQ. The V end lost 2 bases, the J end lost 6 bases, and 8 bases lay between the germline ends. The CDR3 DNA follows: TGTGCCAGCAGCTTACAGGGGCTCAATGAGCAGTTCTTC. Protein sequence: CASSLQGLNEQFF.

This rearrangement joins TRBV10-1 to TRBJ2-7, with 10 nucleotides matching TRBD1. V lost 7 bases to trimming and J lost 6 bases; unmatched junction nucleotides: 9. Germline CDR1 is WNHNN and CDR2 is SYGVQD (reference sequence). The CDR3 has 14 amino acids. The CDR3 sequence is CASKPGQGSSEQYF. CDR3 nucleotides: TGCGCCAGCAAGCCGGGACAGGGGTCTAGCGAGCAGTACTTC.

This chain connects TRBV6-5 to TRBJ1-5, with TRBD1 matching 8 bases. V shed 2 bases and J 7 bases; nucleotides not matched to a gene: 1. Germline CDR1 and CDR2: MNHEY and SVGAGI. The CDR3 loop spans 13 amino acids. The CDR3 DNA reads TGTGCCAGCAGTTACACAGGGGGGCAGCCCCAGCATTTT. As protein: CASSYTGGQPQHF.

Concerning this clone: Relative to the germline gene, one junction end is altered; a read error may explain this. The CDR3 spells CASSPDGTLGYPF. DNA for the CDR3: TGTGCCAGCAGTCCCGACGGGACACTAGGCTACCCCTTC. The chain carries TRBV6-5 and TRBJ1-2, with D tentatively TRBD1 (6 bases). Germline CDR1 reads MNHEY; CDR2 reads SVGAGI. This CDR3 is 13 amino acids long.

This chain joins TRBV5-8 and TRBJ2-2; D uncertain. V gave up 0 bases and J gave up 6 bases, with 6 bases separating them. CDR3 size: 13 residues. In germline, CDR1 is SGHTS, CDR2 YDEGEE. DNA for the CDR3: TGTGCCAGCAGCTTGGGAGGTGCCGGGGAGCTGTTTTTT. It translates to CASSLGGAGELFF.

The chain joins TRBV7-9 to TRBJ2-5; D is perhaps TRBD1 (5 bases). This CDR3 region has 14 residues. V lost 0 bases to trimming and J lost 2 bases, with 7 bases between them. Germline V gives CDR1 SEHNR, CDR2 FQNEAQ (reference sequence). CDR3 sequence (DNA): TGTGCCAGCAGCTTAGCAGGGGTACAAGAGACCCAGTACTTC. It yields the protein CASSLAGVQETQYF.

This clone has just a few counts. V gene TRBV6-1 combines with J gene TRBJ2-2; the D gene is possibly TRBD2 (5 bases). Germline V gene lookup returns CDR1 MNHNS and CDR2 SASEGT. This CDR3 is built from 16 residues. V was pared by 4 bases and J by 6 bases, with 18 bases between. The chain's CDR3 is CASSAPGLAGSGELFF. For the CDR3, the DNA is TGTGCCAGCAGTGCACCAGGCCTAGCCGGTTCCGGGGAGCTGTTTTTT.

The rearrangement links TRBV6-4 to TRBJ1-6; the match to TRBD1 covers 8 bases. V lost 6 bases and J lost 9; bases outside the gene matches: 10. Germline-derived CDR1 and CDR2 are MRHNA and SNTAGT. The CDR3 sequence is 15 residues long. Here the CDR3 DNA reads TGTGCCAGCAGCGAGAAAACAGGGGGAAGTTCACCCCTCCACTTT. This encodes CASSEKTGGSSPLHF.

The CDR3 loop is CASSQVGGSWGNTIYF. CDR3 in DNA: TGTGCCAGCAGCCAAGTAGGAGGCAGCTGGGGAAACACCATATATTTT. The V and J genes are TRBV14 and TRBJ1-3; D unclear. This CDR3 is 16 amino acids long. Germline CDR1 and CDR2: SGHDN and FVKESK. Trimming cost V 1 base and J 4 bases, with 14 bases left between them.

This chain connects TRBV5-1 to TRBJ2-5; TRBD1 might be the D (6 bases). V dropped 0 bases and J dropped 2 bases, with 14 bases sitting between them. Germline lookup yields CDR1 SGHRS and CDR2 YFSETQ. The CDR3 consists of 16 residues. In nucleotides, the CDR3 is TGCGCCAGCAGCTTGGCTGGGGGCGAGGGACAAGAGACCCAGTACTTC. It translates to CASSLAGGEGQETQYF.

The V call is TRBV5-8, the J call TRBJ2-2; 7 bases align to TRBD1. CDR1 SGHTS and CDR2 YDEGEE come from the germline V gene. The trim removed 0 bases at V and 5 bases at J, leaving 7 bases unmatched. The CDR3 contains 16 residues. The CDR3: CASSLEGARVTGELFF. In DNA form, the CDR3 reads TGTGCCAGCAGCTTGGAGGGGGCGCGGGTAACCGGGGAGCTGTTTTTT.

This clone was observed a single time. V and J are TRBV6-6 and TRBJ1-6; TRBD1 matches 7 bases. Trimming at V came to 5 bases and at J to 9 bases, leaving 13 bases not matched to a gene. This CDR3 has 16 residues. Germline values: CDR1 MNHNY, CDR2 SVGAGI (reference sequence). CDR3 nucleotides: TGTGCCAGCAGTACCGCCATCAGACAGGGAGGTTCACCCCTCCACTTT. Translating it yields CASSTAIRQGGSPLHF.

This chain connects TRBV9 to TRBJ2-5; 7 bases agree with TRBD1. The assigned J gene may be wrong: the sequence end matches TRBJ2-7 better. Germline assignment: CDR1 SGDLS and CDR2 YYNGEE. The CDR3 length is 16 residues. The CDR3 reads CASSVAPGQNGYEQYF. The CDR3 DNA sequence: TGTGCCAGCAGCGTAGCTCCGGGACAGAACGGCTACGAGCAGTACTTC.

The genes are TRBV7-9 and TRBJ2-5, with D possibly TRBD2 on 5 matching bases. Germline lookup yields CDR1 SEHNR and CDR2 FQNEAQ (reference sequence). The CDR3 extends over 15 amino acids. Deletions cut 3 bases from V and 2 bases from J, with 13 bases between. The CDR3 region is CASSFIGEQQETQYF. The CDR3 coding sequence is TGTGCCAGCAGCTTCATCGGGGAACAACAAGAGACCCAGTACTTC.

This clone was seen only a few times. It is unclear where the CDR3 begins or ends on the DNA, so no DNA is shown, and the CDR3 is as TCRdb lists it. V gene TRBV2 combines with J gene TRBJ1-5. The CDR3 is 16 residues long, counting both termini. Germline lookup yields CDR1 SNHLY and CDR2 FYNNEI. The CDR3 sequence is CASSDFRGAGNQPQHF.

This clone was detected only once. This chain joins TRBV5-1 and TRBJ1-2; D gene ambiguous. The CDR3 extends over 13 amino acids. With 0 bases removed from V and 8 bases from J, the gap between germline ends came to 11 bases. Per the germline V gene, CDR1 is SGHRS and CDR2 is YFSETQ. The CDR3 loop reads CASSLVDLSGYTF. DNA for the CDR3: TGCGCCAGCAGCTTGGTAGATTTGAGCGGCTACACCTTC.

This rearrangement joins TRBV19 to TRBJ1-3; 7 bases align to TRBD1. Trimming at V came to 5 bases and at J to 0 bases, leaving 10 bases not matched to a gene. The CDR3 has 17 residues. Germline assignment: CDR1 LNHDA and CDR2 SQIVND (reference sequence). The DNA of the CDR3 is TGTGCCAGTAGTTCACGGGACAGAACAAGCTCTGGAAACACCATATATTTT. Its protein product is CASSSRDRTSSGNTIYF. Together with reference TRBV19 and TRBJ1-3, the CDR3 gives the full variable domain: DGGITQSPKYLFRKEGQNVTLSCEQNLNHDAMYWYRQDPGQGLRLIYYSQIVNDFQKGDIAEGYSVSREKKESFPLTVTSAQKNPTAFYLCASSSRDRTSSGNTIYFGEGSWLTVV.

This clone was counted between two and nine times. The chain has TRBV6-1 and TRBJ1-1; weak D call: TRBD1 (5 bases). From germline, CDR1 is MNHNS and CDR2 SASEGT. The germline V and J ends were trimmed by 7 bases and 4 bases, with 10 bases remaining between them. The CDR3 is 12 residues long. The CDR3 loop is CASTPGGTEAFF. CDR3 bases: TGTGCCAGCACCCCCGGGGGCACTGAAGCTTTCTTT.

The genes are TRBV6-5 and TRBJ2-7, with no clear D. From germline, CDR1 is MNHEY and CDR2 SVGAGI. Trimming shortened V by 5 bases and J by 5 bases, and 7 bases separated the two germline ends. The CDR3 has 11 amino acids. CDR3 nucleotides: TGTGCCAGCAGTCAGTTGGACGAGCAGTACTTC. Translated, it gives CASSQLDEQYF.

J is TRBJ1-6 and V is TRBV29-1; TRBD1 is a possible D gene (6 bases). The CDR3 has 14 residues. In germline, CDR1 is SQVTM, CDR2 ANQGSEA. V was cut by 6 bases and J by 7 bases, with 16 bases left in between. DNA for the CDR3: TGCAGCGTCCGCACCGGGGGGCGGAATTCACCCCTCCACTTT. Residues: CSVRTGGRNSPLHF.

Written as DNA, the CDR3 is TGTGCCAGCAGTAGACAGGGAGACTATGGCTACACCTTC. This encodes CASSRQGDYGYTF. The chain couples TRBV6-5 to TRBJ1-2; 7 positions agree with TRBD1. The ends lost 5 bases at V and 3 bases at J; junction bases unmatched: 3. The CDR3 is 13 amino acids. Per germline, CDR1 MNHEY and CDR2 SVGAGI.

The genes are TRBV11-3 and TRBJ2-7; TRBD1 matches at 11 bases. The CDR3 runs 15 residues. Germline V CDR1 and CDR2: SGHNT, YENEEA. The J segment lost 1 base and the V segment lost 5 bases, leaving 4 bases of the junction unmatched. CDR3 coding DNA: TGTGCCAGCAGCCCAGGACAGGGGGCTTCCTACGAGCAGTACTTC. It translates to CASSPGQGASYEQYF.

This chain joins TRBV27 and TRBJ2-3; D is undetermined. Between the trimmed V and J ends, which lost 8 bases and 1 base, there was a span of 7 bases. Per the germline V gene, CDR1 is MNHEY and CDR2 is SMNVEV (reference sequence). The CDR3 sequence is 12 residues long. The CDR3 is CASLVRTDTQYF. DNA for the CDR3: TGTGCCAGCCTAGTTCGCACAGATACGCAGTATTTT.

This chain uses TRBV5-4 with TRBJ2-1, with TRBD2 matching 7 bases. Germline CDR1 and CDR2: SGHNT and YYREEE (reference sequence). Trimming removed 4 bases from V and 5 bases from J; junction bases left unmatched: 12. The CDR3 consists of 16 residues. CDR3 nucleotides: TGTGCCAGCAGCACCCGGGGAGCGGGAAATGACAATGAGCAGTTCTTC. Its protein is CASSTRGAGNDNEQFF. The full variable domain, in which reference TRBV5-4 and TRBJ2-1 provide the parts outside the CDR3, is ETGVTQSPTHLIKTRGQQVTLRCSSQSGHNTVSWYQQALGQGPQFIFQYYREEENGRGNFPPRFSGLQFPNYSSELNVNALELDDSALYLCASSTRGAGNDNEQFFGPGTRLTVL.

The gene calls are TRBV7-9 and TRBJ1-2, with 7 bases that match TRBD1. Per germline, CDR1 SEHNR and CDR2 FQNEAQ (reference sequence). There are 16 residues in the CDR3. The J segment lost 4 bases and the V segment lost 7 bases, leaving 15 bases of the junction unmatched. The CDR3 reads CASIKPTTGFLYGYTF. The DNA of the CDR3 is TGTGCCAGCATCAAACCCACGACAGGGTTCCTCTATGGCTACACCTTC.

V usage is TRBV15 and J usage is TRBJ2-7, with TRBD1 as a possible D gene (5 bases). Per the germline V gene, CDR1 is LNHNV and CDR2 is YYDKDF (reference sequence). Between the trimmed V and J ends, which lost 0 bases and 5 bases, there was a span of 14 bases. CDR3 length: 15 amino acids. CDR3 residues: CATSRDFGRVHEQYF. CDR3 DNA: TGTGCCACCAGCAGAGATTTCGGCAGGGTCCACGAGCAGTACTTC.

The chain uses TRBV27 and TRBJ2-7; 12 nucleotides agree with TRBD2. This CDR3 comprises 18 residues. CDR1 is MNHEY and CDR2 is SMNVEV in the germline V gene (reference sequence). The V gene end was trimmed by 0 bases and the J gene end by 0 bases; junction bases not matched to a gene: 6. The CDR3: CASSLSGTSGRNSYEQYF. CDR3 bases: TGTGCCAGCAGTTTATCGGGGACTAGCGGGCGTAACTCCTACGAGCAGTACTTC.

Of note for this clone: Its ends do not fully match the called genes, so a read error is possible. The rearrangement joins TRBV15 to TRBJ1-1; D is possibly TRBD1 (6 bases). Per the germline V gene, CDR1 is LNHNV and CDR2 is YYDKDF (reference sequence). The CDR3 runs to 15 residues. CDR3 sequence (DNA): TGTGCCACCAGCAGAGATTACAGGGTGAACCCTGAAGCTTTCTTT. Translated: CATSRDYRVNPEAFF. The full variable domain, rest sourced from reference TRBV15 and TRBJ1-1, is DAMVIQNPRYQVTQFGKPVTLSCSQTLNHNVMYWYQQKSSQAPKLLFHYYDKDFNNEADTPDNFQSRRPNTSFCFLDIRSPGLGDTAMYLCATSRDYRVNPEAFFGQGTRLTVV.

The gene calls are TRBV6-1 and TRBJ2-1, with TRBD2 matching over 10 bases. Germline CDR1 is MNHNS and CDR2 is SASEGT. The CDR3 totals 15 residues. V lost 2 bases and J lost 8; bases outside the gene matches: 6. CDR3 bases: TGTGCCAGCAGTGAAATAGCGGGGGGCTGGGATGAGCAGTTCTTC. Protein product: CASSEIAGGWDEQFF.

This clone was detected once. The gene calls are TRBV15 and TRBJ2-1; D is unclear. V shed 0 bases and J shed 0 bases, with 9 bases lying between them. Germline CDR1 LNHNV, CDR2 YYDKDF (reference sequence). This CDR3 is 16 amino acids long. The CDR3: CATSRDRKSSYNEQFF. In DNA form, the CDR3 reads TGTGCCACCAGCAGAGACAGGAAAAGCTCCTACAATGAGCAGTTCTTC. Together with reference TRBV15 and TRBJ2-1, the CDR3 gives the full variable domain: DAMVIQNPRYQVTQFGKPVTLSCSQTLNHNVMYWYQQKSSQAPKLLFHYYDKDFNNEADTPDNFQSRRPNTSFCFLDIRSPGLGDTAMYLCATSRDRKSSYNEQFFGPGTRLTVL.

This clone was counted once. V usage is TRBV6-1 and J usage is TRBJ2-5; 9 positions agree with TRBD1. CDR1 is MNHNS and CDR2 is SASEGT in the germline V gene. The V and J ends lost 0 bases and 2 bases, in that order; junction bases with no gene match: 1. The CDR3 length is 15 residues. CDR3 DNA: TGTGCCAGCAGTGAAGCGGGACAGGGACAAGAGACCCAGTACTTC. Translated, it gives CASSEAGQGQETQYF.